The 24 T cell receptor beta chains reported below all come from one sample, sequenced in a study of cytomegalovirus exposure and HLA in healthy donors. This PCR relied on a set of 60 Vbeta primers and 13 Jbeta primers. Data came from immunoSEQ multiplex PCR; TCRdb stores just in-frame clones and leaves some out. This sample yields some 150,000 clones, of which roughly 80% are seen a single time; 3% to 4% belongs to the top ten. Material for sequencing was PBMCs. Every receptor here comes from a woman in her 40s in good health and CMV-seronegative.

Within the sample, this clone is medium-sized. The V gene is TRBV6-1, the J gene TRBJ2-1; 13 nucleotides match TRBD2. Germline V gene sequence: CDR1 MNHNS, CDR2 SASEGT. The V gene end was trimmed by 4 bases and the J gene end by 4 bases; junction bases not matched to a gene: 4. The CDR3 consists of 16 residues. The CDR3 coding sequence is TGTGCCAGCAGTGGACTAGCGGGGGGCCAATACAATGAGCAGTTCTTC. It yields the protein CASSGLAGGQYNEQFF.

The genes are TRBV6-1 and TRBJ1-2, with D uncertain. Trimming cost V 7 bases and J 4 bases, with 13 bases left between them. Germline V gene lookup returns CDR1 MNHNS and CDR2 SASEGT. This CDR3 spans 13 amino acids. CDR3 sequence reads: CASTLSTVYGYTF. CDR3 nucleotide sequence: TGTGCCAGCACCCTCTCCACGGTCTATGGCTACACCTTC.

V and J are TRBV4-1 and TRBJ1-2, with TRBD1 matching over 7 bases. The CDR3 extends over 14 amino acids. J gave up 8 bases and V 0 bases, and 6 bases lay outside the gene matches. CDR1 and CDR2 from the germline V gene are MGHRA and YSYEKL. The CDR3 DNA sequence: TGCGCCAGCAGCCAAGAGGGCAGGGGGGTAGGCTACACCTTC. Translated: CASSQEGRGVGYTF.

The gene calls are TRBV5-8 and TRBJ2-3; TRBD1 might be the D (7 bases). Trimming left V 5 bases short and J 3 bases short, with 13 bases between. The CDR3 consists of 14 residues. CDR1 and CDR2 from the germline V gene are SGHTS and YDEGEE. Written as DNA, the CDR3 is TGTGCCAGCAGAGCAGGGGGGTCGACAGATACGCAGTATTTT. Amino acid sequence: CASRAGGSTDTQYF.

The gene calls are TRBV5-6 and TRBJ2-1; the match to TRBD2 covers 14 bases. CDR1 and CDR2 (germline): SGHDT, YYEEEE. The CDR3 is 16 residues long. J lost 8 bases, V lost 1 base, and 5 bases had no gene match. In DNA, the CDR3 is TGTGCCAGCAGCTTGTTGGGACTAGCGGGAGATTATGAGCAGTTCTTC. Encoded protein: CASSLLGLAGDYEQFF.

This clone appeared a single time. The chain uses TRBV2 and TRBJ2-3, with D possibly matching TRBD1 (5 bases). Germline assignment: CDR1 SNHLY and CDR2 FYNNEI. The length of the CDR3 is 14 residues. Trimming removed 6 bases at V and 2 bases at J, with 12 bases between. CDR3 DNA sequence: TGTGCCAGCAGCCCTCAGGGATACACAGATACGCAGTATTTT. It yields the protein CASSPQGYTDTQYF.

V is TRBV21-1 and J is TRBJ2-5; the table assigns TRBD2, which was not confirmed against the DNA. TRBV21-1 is a recognized pseudogene. The CDR3 runs 17 residues. CDR3 nucleotide sequence: TGTGCCAGCAGCACCCGACTAGCGGGGATCAACCAAGAGACCCAGTACTTC. This encodes CASSTRLAGINQETQYF.

This clone has only one observation. The V gene is TRBV10-3, the J gene TRBJ2-3, with unresolved D. Germline values: CDR1 ENHRY, CDR2 SYGVKD. The V and J ends lost 8 bases and 2 bases respectively, with 5 bases between them. The length of the CDR3 is 11 residues. The DNA of the CDR3 is TGTGCCATCGGAGACACAGATACGCAGTATTTT. Protein product: CAIGDTDTQYF.

The genes are TRBV2 and TRBJ1-5; possibly TRBD1 for D (6 bases). The CDR3 is 16 residues long. V lost 6 bases and J lost 2, with 17 bases in between. From germline, CDR1 is SNHLY and CDR2 FYNNEI. CDR3 in DNA: TGTGCCAGCAGGTCGGCAGGGGCGTTCGGCAATCAGCCCCAGCATTTT. Translation gives CASRSAGAFGNQPQHF.

V usage is TRBV2 and J usage is TRBJ1-2; weak D call: TRBD1 (5 bases). The CDR3 runs to 12 residues. V dropped 8 bases and J dropped 8 bases, with 15 bases sitting between them. The V gene's germline CDR1 is SNHLY and CDR2 FYNNEI. CDR3 in DNA: TGTGCCAGCTCTTTAGGGGCGGTCGGCTACACCTTC. This codes for CASSLGAVGYTF.

This clone was picked up one time. The chain combines TRBV13 with TRBJ2-1; tentatively, D is TRBD2 (6 bases). The V gene's germline CDR1 is PRHDT and CDR2 FYEKMQ (reference sequence). This CDR3 has 12 amino acids. The CDR3 reads CGTKSSYNEQFF. The CDR3 bases are TGTGGGACTAAGAGCTCCTACAATGAGCAGTTCTTC.

The chain joins TRBV9 to TRBJ2-3; no definite D call. V was shortened by 0 bases and J by 0 bases, with 8 bases between the two germline ends. The germline V gene has CDR1 SGDLS and CDR2 YYNGEE. The CDR3 has 15 residues. The CDR3 DNA is TGTGCCAGCAGCGTAGGCACATTTAGCACAGATACGCAGTATTTT. It is translated as CASSVGTFSTDTQYF.

This sequence joins TRBV13 and TRBJ1-2; 9 bases map to TRBD1. V lost 5 bases and J lost 3; bases outside the gene matches: 13. CDR1 PRHDT and CDR2 FYEKMQ come from the germline V gene (reference sequence). This CDR3 has 17 amino acids. The chain's CDR3 is CASSQIIRDREDYGYTF. Written as DNA, the CDR3 is TGTGCCAGCAGCCAGATCATCCGGGACAGGGAGGACTATGGCTACACCTTC.

V and J are TRBV19 and TRBJ2-3; D is possibly TRBD2 (6 bases). Trimming left V 4 bases short and J 7 bases short, with 18 bases between. The germline V gene encodes CDR1 LNHDA and CDR2 SQIVND (reference sequence). The CDR3 totals 15 residues. The DNA of the CDR3 is TGTGCCAGTAGTACCTGGGGGGTCCTCTCTCATACGCAGTATTTT. Translated, it gives CASSTWGVLSHTQYF.

V is TRBV25-1 and J is TRBJ2-7; possibly TRBD2 for D (6 bases). V was clipped by 4 bases and J by 0 bases, with 19 bases between them. The CDR3 extends over 17 amino acids. The germline V gene has CDR1 MGHDK and CDR2 SYGVNS. The CDR3 loop reads CASSASGRGAYSYEQYF. Written as DNA, the CDR3 is TGTGCCAGCAGTGCAAGCGGGCGGGGCGCCTACTCCTACGAGCAGTACTTC.

This chain connects TRBV6-5 to TRBJ2-2, with D hard to call. Trimming removed 4 bases from V and 3 bases from J, with 12 bases in between. Germline V CDR1 and CDR2: MNHEY, SVGAGI. CDR3 length equals 15 residues. CDR3 loop: CASSSELRDTGELFF. The DNA of the CDR3 is TGTGCCAGCAGTTCCGAACTCCGGGACACCGGGGAGCTGTTTTTT.

The chain has TRBV5-1 and TRBJ1-1, with a possible D match to TRBD1 (6 bases). The CDR3 is 14 amino acids. Trimming took off 4 bases at V and 1 base at J, with 11 bases between the two ends. Looked up from germline, CDR1 is SGHRS and CDR2 is YFSETQ. CDR3: CASSLQGWNTEAFF. The CDR3 nucleotides are TGCGCCAGCAGCCTACAGGGTTGGAACACTGAAGCTTTCTTT.

The V call is TRBV7-2, the J call TRBJ2-1; the match to TRBD1 covers 10 bases. Unmatched junction bases numbered 6, after V lost 5 bases and J lost 5 bases. In germline, CDR1 is SGHTA, CDR2 FQGNSA. This CDR3 contains 15 residues. Here the CDR3 DNA reads TGTGCCAGCAGCCTAGGGGGACAGGGGAACAATGAGCAGTTCTTC. Amino acids: CASSLGGQGNNEQFF.

V and J are TRBV6-5 and TRBJ1-1; D uncertain. Germline V CDR1 and CDR2: MNHEY, SVGAGI. Trimming removed 5 bases at V and 6 bases at J, with 13 bases between. This CDR3 is built from 13 residues. CDR3 sequence reads: CASSLSILSEAFF. CDR3 DNA: TGTGCCAGCAGTCTATCGATCTTATCTGAAGCTTTCTTT.

The CDR3 loop reads CASSALAGQGVMREPEAFF. The CDR3 DNA reads TGTGCCAGTAGCGCCCTTGCGGGACAGGGCGTAATGCGGGAACCTGAAGCTTTCTTT. The chain joins TRBV19 to TRBJ1-1, with TRBD1 matching 9 bases. CDR1 and CDR2 from the germline V gene are LNHDA and SQIVND (reference sequence). CDR3 size: 19 residues. The trim removed 6 bases at V and 6 bases at J, leaving 23 bases unmatched.

This clone was seen a handful of times. This chain links TRBV7-8 with TRBJ2-7, with a weak D call TRBD2 (6 bases). The CDR3 runs to 16 residues. Germline loops: CDR1 SGHVS, CDR2 FQNEAQ. The V end was cut by 1 base, the J end by 0 bases, with 13 bases between. CDR3 DNA: TGTGCCAGCAGCTTAGAAGGAGGGGCCAGCTCCTACGAGCAGTACTTC. Amino acid sequence: CASSLEGGASSYEQYF.

The chain uses TRBV10-3 and TRBJ1-1, with no clear D. V gave up 2 bases and J gave up 3 bases, with 7 bases separating them. The CDR3 has 13 residues. Germline V gives CDR1 ENHRY, CDR2 SYGVKD. The CDR3 DNA sequence: TGTGCCATCAGTGAGGACCGGGACACTGAAGCTTTCTTT. Translation: CAISEDRDTEAFF.

The chain recombines TRBV4-1 with TRBJ2-7, with D perhaps TRBD1 (5 bases). The CDR3 length is 15 residues. Per germline, CDR1 MGHRA and CDR2 YSYEKL. V dropped 0 bases and J dropped 4 bases, with 13 bases sitting between them. CDR3 in amino acids: CASSQDPGKLYEQYF. CDR3 in DNA: TGCGCCAGCAGCCAAGATCCAGGGAAATTGTACGAGCAGTACTTC.

The gene calls are TRBV2 and TRBJ1-1; TRBD1 is a possible D gene (5 bases). The CDR3 is 13 residues long. The V end lost 4 bases, the J end lost 4 bases, and 10 bases lay between the germline ends. Looked up from germline, CDR1 is SNHLY and CDR2 is FYNNEI. The CDR3 DNA sequence: TGTGCCAGCAGTGCGGGGGAGGGCACTGAAGCTTTCTTT. Encoded protein: CASSAGEGTEAFF.